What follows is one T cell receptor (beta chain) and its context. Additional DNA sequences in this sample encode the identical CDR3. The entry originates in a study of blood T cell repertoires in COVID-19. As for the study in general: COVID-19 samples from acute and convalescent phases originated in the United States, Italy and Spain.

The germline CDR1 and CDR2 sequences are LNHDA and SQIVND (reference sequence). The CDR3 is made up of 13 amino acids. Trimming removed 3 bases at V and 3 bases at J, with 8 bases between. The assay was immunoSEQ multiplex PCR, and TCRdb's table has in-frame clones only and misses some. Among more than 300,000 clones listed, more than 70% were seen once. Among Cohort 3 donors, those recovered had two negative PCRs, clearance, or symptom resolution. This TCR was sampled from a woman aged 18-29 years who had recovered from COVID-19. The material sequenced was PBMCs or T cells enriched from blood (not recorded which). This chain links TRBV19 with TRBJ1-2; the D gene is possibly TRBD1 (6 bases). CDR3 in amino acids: CASSIGQYYGYTF. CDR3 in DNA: TGTGCCAGTAGTATTGGACAGTACTATGGCTACACCTTC. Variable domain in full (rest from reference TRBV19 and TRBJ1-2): DGGITQSPKYLFRKEGQNVTLSCEQNLNHDAMYWYRQDPGQGLRLIYYSQIVNDFQKGDIAEGYSVSREKKESFPLTVTSAQKNPTAFYLCASSIGQYYGYTFGSGTRLTVV.